The present entry profiles one T cell receptor (beta chain) with its context. This entry is derived from a study of cytomegalovirus exposure and HLA in healthy donors. Use of 60 Vbeta and 13 Jbeta primers characterized the PCR. Method: immunoSEQ multiplex PCR; TCRdb's copy keeps in-frame clones and lacks some. The sample includes roughly 230,000 clones, roughly 91% of them seen just once. The CDR3 loop spans 17 amino acids. In germline, CDR1 is GTSNPN, CDR2 SVGIG (reference sequence). After removal of 7 bases from V and 6 bases from J, the junction contained 19 bases not matched to a gene. The sample comprised PBMCs. The chain combines TRBV30 with TRBJ2-7, with 12 bases that match TRBD2. The sequence came from a girl aged 2 to 10 in good health and CMV-seronegative. In DNA, the CDR3 is TGTGCCTACGACCGGGGTCAACTAGCGGGAGGACCTACCGAGCAGTACTTC. Encoded protein: CAYDRGQLAGGPTEQYF.